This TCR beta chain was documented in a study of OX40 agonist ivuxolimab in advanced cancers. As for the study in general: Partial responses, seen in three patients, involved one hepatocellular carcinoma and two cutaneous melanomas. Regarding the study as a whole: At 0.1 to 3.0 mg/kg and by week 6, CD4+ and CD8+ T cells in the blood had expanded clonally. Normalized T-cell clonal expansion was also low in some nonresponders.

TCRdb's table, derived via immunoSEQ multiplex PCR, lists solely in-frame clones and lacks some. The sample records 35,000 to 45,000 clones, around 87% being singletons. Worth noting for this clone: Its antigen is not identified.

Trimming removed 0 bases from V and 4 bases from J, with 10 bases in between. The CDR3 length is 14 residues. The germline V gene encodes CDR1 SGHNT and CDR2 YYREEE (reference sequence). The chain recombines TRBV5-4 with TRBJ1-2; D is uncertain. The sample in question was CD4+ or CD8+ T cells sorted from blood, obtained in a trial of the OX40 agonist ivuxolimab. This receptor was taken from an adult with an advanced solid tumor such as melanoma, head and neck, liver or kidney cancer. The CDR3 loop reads CASSLGLESYGYTF. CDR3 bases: TGTGCCAGCAGCTTGGGGCTGGAGAGCTATGGCTACACCTTC. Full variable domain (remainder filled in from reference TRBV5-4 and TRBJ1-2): ETGVTQSPTHLIKTRGQQVTLRCSSQSGHNTVSWYQQALGQGPQFIFQYYREEENGRGNFPPRFSGLQFPNYSSELNVNALELDDSALYLCASSLGLESYGYTFGSGTRLTVV.